The rows below give T cell receptor beta chains drawn from one sample of a study of CD8+CD57+ T cells in acquired aplastic anemia. TCRdb processed the reads anew with MiXCR; each CDR3 protein has one entry. The sample includes approximately 470,000 distinct CDR3 sequences, more than 25% of them seen just once. Material: sorted CD4+, CD8+, or CD8+CD57+ T cells (not recorded which) from PBMCs. These receptors all stem from a human donor with aplastic anemia. Each CDR3 is given with its conserved first and last residue. A D gene is named only where the DNA matches it firmly. Expanded clones are given a class, and other clones once, few, many or no size at all.

v_gene: TRBV10-3
len: 14
j_gene: TRBJ2-7
abundance: NA
d_gene: NA
CDR3nt: TGTGCCAGCAGTAGACTACTCGACGACTACGGGCAGTACTTC
CDR3aa: CASSRLLDDYGQYF

v_gene: TRBV11-1
len: 17
j_gene: TRBJ1-5
abundance: few
d_gene: NA
CDR3nt: TGTGCCAGCAGCCTGGGACGTACAAAGGCGAGCAATCAGCCCCAGCATTTT
CDR3aa: CASSLGRTKASNQPQHF

v_gene: TRBV24-1
len: 14
j_gene: TRBJ1-4
abundance: NA
d_gene: NA
CDR3nt: TGTGCCATCCCAGGGGCTCGACTCCCACTTCAGTTGTTTTTT
CDR3aa: CAIPGARLPLQLFF

v_gene: TRBV4-1
len: 15
j_gene: TRBJ1-5
abundance: few
d_gene: TRBD1
CDR3nt: TGCGCCAGCAGCCGGACAGGGGAGGGCAATCAGCCCCAGCATTTT
CDR3aa: CASSRTGEGNQPQHF

v_gene: TRBV20-1
len: 14
j_gene: TRBJ1-3
abundance: NA
d_gene: NA
CDR3nt: TGCAGTGCTGAAGGAGTCGCCTCTGGAAACACCATATATTTT
CDR3aa: CSAEGVASGNTIYF

v_gene: TRBV15
len: 13
j_gene: TRBJ1-2
abundance: NA
d_gene: NA
CDR3nt: TGTGCCACCAGCAGAGATGGGACTTATGGCTACACCTTC
CDR3aa: CATSRDGTYGYTF

v_gene: TRBV19
len: 16
j_gene: TRBJ2-3
abundance: NA
d_gene: NA
CDR3nt: TGTGCCAGTAGTATTCGGGGGCTTGGGTCCACAGATACGCAGTATTTT
CDR3aa: CASSIRGLGSTDTQYF

v_gene: TRBV11-2
len: 17
j_gene: TRBJ2-1
abundance: NA
d_gene: NA
CDR3nt: TGTGCCAGCAGCTTAGTCGGTGTGGGGGGGGGCCGAAATGAGCAGTTCTTC
CDR3aa: CASSLVGVGGGRNEQFF

v_gene: TRBV10-1
len: 13
j_gene: TRBJ1-2
abundance: NA
d_gene: NA
CDR3nt: TGCGCCAGCAGTGCGTCAGGGTTCTATGGCTACACCTTC
CDR3aa: CASSASGFYGYTF

v_gene: TRBV15
len: 10
j_gene: TRBJ2-2
abundance: few
d_gene: NA
CDR3nt: TGTGCCACCAGCAGAGGCGGGACGTTTTTT
CDR3aa: CATSRGGTFF

v_gene: TRBV10-1
len: 16
j_gene: TRBJ1-3
abundance: many
d_gene: TRBD1
CDR3nt: TGCGCCAGCAGTGAGCGGACGGGACAGGGCGGAAACACCATATATTTT
CDR3aa: CASSERTGQGGNTIYF

v_gene: TRBV30
len: 17
j_gene: TRBJ1-5
abundance: few
d_gene: NA
CDR3nt: TGTGCCTGGAGTGTTTCAGGGCCCGTAGCGAGCAATCAGCCCCAGCATTTT
CDR3aa: CAWSVSGPVASNQPQHF

v_gene: TRBV2
len: 15
j_gene: TRBJ2-3
abundance: many
d_gene: TRBD2
CDR3nt: TGTGCCAGCAGTAAACAGCGGGAGATGTCAGATACGCAGTATTTT
CDR3aa: CASSKQREMSDTQYF

v_gene: TRBV20-1
len: 15
j_gene: TRBJ2-7
abundance: NA
d_gene: NA
CDR3nt: TGCAGTGCTGGGGTGGGGCTCGTGGGGAGCCTCGAGCAGTACTTC
CDR3aa: CSAGVGLVGSLEQYF

v_gene: TRBV20-1
len: 14
j_gene: TRBJ2-3
abundance: NA
d_gene: NA
CDR3nt: TGCAGTGCCCTCGCCACAGTCCTCACAGATACGCAGTATTTT
CDR3aa: CSALATVLTDTQYF

v_gene: TRBV6-1
len: 13
j_gene: TRBJ2-7
abundance: NA
d_gene: NA
CDR3nt: TGTGCCAGCATTAAAGAAGACAGCTACGAGCAGTACTTC
CDR3aa: CASIKEDSYEQYF

v_gene: TRBV7-3
len: 14
j_gene: TRBJ1-1
abundance: NA
d_gene: NA
CDR3nt: TGTGCCAGCAGCTTAAGACGGTTGAACACTGAAGCTTTCTTT
CDR3aa: CASSLRRLNTEAFF

v_gene: TRBV10-3
len: 17
j_gene: TRBJ1-5
abundance: many
d_gene: TRBD1
CDR3nt: TGTGCCATCAGTGACCGAGGACAGGGTGCCCGCAATCAGCCCCAGCATTTT
CDR3aa: CAISDRGQGARNQPQHF

v_gene: TRBV19
len: 15
j_gene: TRBJ1-2
abundance: NA
d_gene: NA
CDR3nt: TGTGCCAGTAGTAAGAGGCGGGCACTTTCATATGGCTACACCTTC
CDR3aa: CASSKRRALSYGYTF

v_gene: TRBV5-5
len: 15
j_gene: TRBJ1-2
abundance: NA
d_gene: NA
CDR3nt: TGTGCCAGCAGCTGGGGGACGGCCACTAACTATGGCTACACCTTC
CDR3aa: CASSWGTATNYGYTF

v_gene: TRBV6-1
len: 15
j_gene: TRBJ1-6
abundance: many
d_gene: TRBD1
CDR3nt: TGTGCCAGCAGAACAAACAGGGGAGGTAATTCACCCCTCCACTTT
CDR3aa: CASRTNRGGNSPLHF

v_gene: TRBV5-1
len: 16
j_gene: TRBJ2-1
abundance: NA
d_gene: TRBD2
CDR3nt: TGCGCCAGCAGCTCGGCTCTAGGCGGGGGGGTAAATGAGCAGTTCTTC
CDR3aa: CASSSALGGGVNEQFF

v_gene: TRBV7-2
len: 15
j_gene: TRBJ1-2
abundance: many
d_gene: NA
CDR3nt: TGTGCCAGCAGCTTAGATGGGGGGGGAGGCTATGGCTACACCTTC
CDR3aa: CASSLDGGGGYGYTF

v_gene: TRBV10-3
len: 14
j_gene: TRBJ2-3
abundance: NA
d_gene: NA
CDR3nt: TGTGCCATCACTGGGGCCCTCAGCACAGATACGCAGTATTTT
CDR3aa: CAITGALSTDTQYF

v_gene: TRBV7-6
len: 15
j_gene: TRBJ2-1
abundance: NA
d_gene: NA
CDR3nt: TGTGCCAGCAGCTTACAGGGGGAGGGCTACAATGAGCAGTTCTTC
CDR3aa: CASSLQGEGYNEQFF

v_gene: TRBV10-3
len: 16
j_gene: TRBJ1-3
abundance: once
d_gene: NA
CDR3nt: TGTGCCAGCAGCACCTCCGGGGAACTCTCTGGAAACACCATATATTTT
CDR3aa: CASSTSGELSGNTIYF

v_gene: TRBV24-1
len: 17
j_gene: TRBJ2-7
abundance: many
d_gene: NA
CDR3nt: TGTGCCACCAGTGATTTCTCCAAACAGAGTCCACCCAACGAGCAGTACTTC
CDR3aa: CATSDFSKQSPPNEQYF

v_gene: TRBV11-2
len: 15
j_gene: TRBJ2-3
abundance: few
d_gene: NA
CDR3nt: TGTGCCAGCAGCCCTGTGATCCGCGGGACCGATACGCAGTATTTT
CDR3aa: CASSPVIRGTDTQYF

v_gene: TRBV25-1
len: 15
j_gene: TRBJ1-5
abundance: many
d_gene: NA
CDR3nt: TGTGCCAGCAGTGCATCAGGCAGAGGCAATCAGCCCCAGCATTTT
CDR3aa: CASSASGRGNQPQHF

v_gene: TRBV2
len: 14
j_gene: TRBJ2-3
abundance: many
d_gene: TRBD2
CDR3nt: TGTGCCAGCATCCGACTAGCGGGGGCCGATACGCAGTATTTT
CDR3aa: CASIRLAGADTQYF

v_gene: TRBV19
len: 14
j_gene: TRBJ1-1
abundance: many
d_gene: NA
CDR3nt: TGTGCCAGTAGCCACCTACAAGGGAACACTGAAGCTTTCTTT
CDR3aa: CASSHLQGNTEAFF

v_gene: TRBV10-2
len: 15
j_gene: TRBJ2-7
abundance: NA
d_gene: TRBD2
CDR3nt: TGCGCCAGCAGTGAGCCTAGCGGGAGTAGCTACGAGCAGTACTTC
CDR3aa: CASSEPSGSSYEQYF

v_gene: TRBV30
len: 12
j_gene: TRBJ1-2
abundance: NA
d_gene: NA
CDR3nt: TGTGCCTGGAGGGTGGGGAGCTATGGCTACACCTTC
CDR3aa: CAWRVGSYGYTF

v_gene: TRBV9
len: 15
j_gene: TRBJ2-5
abundance: NA
d_gene: TRBD2
CDR3nt: TGTGCCAGCAGCGTAGGTAGCGGGGGGGCCCAGACCCAGTACTTC
CDR3aa: CASSVGSGGAQTQYF

v_gene: TRBV20-1
len: 14
j_gene: TRBJ1-2
abundance: many
d_gene: NA
CDR3nt: TGCAGTGCTAGAGGGTCAGGATCTAACTATGGCTACACCTTC
CDR3aa: CSARGSGSNYGYTF

v_gene: TRBV5-1
len: 15
j_gene: TRBJ1-5
abundance: NA
d_gene: NA
CDR3nt: TGCGCCAGCAGATTAGACAGAAGCAGCAATCAGCCCCAGCATTTT
CDR3aa: CASRLDRSSNQPQHF

v_gene: TRBV16
len: 14
j_gene: TRBJ2-1
abundance: few
d_gene: NA
CDR3nt: TGTGCCAGCAGCCAATGGGTAGGGCCCAATGAGCAGTTCTTC
CDR3aa: CASSQWVGPNEQFF

v_gene: TRBV2
len: 12
j_gene: TRBJ1-3
abundance: many
d_gene: NA
CDR3nt: TGTGCCAGCAGTCCATCTGGAAACACCATATATTTT
CDR3aa: CASSPSGNTIYF

v_gene: TRBV11-2
len: 15
j_gene: TRBJ1-5
abundance: NA
d_gene: TRBD1
CDR3nt: TGTGCCAGCAGCGACGGACAGGTTGGCAATCAGCCCCAGCATTTT
CDR3aa: CASSDGQVGNQPQHF

v_gene: TRBV7-2
len: 15
j_gene: TRBJ2-7
abundance: many
d_gene: TRBD2
CDR3nt: TGTGCCAGCAGCTTACGGGCGGGGGGATCCTACGAGCAGTACTTC
CDR3aa: CASSLRAGGSYEQYF

v_gene: TRBV2
len: 12
j_gene: TRBJ2-5
abundance: many
d_gene: NA
CDR3nt: TGTGCCAGCAGCCCAGGTACCGAGACCCAGTACTTC
CDR3aa: CASSPGTETQYF

v_gene: TRBV9
len: 15
j_gene: TRBJ2-3
abundance: NA
d_gene: TRBD2
CDR3nt: TGTGCCAGCAGCCGAGGGCCGGGGGGAACAGATACGCAGTATTTT
CDR3aa: CASSRGPGGTDTQYF

v_gene: TRBV12-5
len: 14
j_gene: TRBJ2-7
abundance: NA
d_gene: TRBD2
CDR3nt: TGTGCTAGTGGTTTGGAGCGGGGGACCTACGAGCAGTACTTC
CDR3aa: CASGLERGTYEQYF

v_gene: TRBV3-1
len: 15
j_gene: TRBJ1-5
abundance: NA
d_gene: TRBD1
CDR3nt: TGTGCCAGCTCATCGACAGGGATGAGCAATCAGCCCCAGCATTTT
CDR3aa: CASSSTGMSNQPQHF

v_gene: TRBV12-3/TRBV12-4
len: 14
j_gene: TRBJ1-5
abundance: few
d_gene: NA
CDR3nt: TGTGCCAGCAGCGAACAGGGTACCAATCAGCCCCAGCATTTT
CDR3aa: CASSEQGTNQPQHF

v_gene: TRBV19
len: 12
j_gene: TRBJ1-5
abundance: NA
d_gene: TRBD1
CDR3nt: TGTGCCAGTAGTACCACAGACAGGGCCCAGCATTTT
CDR3aa: CASSTTDRAQHF

v_gene: TRBV14
len: 16
j_gene: TRBJ2-1
abundance: NA
d_gene: NA
CDR3nt: TGTGCCAGCAGCTTAGTAAACGGGGGGCCTCACAATGAGCAGTTCTTC
CDR3aa: CASSLVNGGPHNEQFF

v_gene: TRBV20-1
len: 11
j_gene: TRBJ2-1
abundance: many
d_gene: NA
CDR3nt: TGCAGTGTGCGACTGAAGGATGAGCAGTTCTTC
CDR3aa: CSVRLKDEQFF

v_gene: TRBV5-1
len: 12
j_gene: TRBJ1-2
abundance: NA
d_gene: NA
CDR3nt: TGCGCCAGCAGCCTACCCGGGACTGACCACACCTTC
CDR3aa: CASSLPGTDHTF

v_gene: TRBV9
len: 13
j_gene: TRBJ2-3
abundance: NA
d_gene: NA
CDR3nt: TGTGCCAGCAGCCGCCCTTCTCCAGATACGCAGTATTTT
CDR3aa: CASSRPSPDTQYF